This T cell receptor beta chain appears in the sequencing data of a study of blood T cell repertoires in COVID-19 (dated by TCRdb to 2018 to 2021). Notes on the research overall: The collaborator samples originated in the United States, Italy and Spain and spanned the acute and convalescent phases of COVID-19. The prospective study material was composed of cDNA or gDNA derived from T cells, B-cell-depleted T cells, or PBMCs. The dataset comprised deeply sampled blood TCRbeta repertoires from subjects exposed to, actively infected with, or recovered from COVID-19. The repertoires were released in a freely available public database intended as a resource for research on the immune response to SARS-CoV-2. Samples were obtained from the ongoing ImmuneRACE study (first 160 participants) and from some 1,300 subjects provided by 6 global collaborators. Sample metadata almost always included a de-identified subject ID, COVID-19 status, age in years and sex. Where available, HLA class I and class II types were obtained from metadata supplied by the sample provider rather than from assay-based typing.

Trimming removed 4 bases from V and 6 bases from J; the gene matches leave 9 bases unexplained. CDR1 and CDR2 are read off the germline V gene (reference sequence) as SGHNT and YYREEE. CDR3 length: 16 amino acids, cysteine to phenylalanine. Only CDR3 DNA is held: 48 bases, read in frame from base 1. What the authors observed across the whole study: The quantity of clinical and demographic metadata differed by source and by participant and was supplied without curation.

TCRbeta CDR3 regions were amplified from genomic DNA by means of the immunoSEQ Assay, a bias-controlled multiplex PCR. Concerning the study's data processing: The number of nucleated cells in each sample was estimated by amplification of reference gene primers within the assay. To quantify the absolute abundance of each unique TCRbeta CDR3 rearrangement, sequence reads were collapsed and filtered. Productive Simpson clonality was computed per sample as the square root of Simpson's diversity index over productive rearrangements. Not all clones reach the TCRdb copy of this immuneACCESS table, which keeps in-frame sequences only. Checked studies attribute under half of the gap to unresolved V genes and leave the rest unexplained. V, J and clone size are those of that table, while D and trimming were read from the DNA. For this sample there are approximately 170,000 clones; approximately 80% appear just once. The top ten clones comprise roughly 13% of the sample.

A word on this clone: The antigen this receptor binds is unknown. Base qualities are not at hand, and no much larger clone is one base apart.

Another Seattle source contributed samples from volunteer blood donors who had recovered from COVID-19. Each collaborating institution followed its own protocols to collect whole blood in K2EDTA tubes. For TCRbeta analysis, collaborators shipped samples as frozen whole blood, isolated PBMCs, or DNA extracted from either of those sample types. Recombination joined TRBV5-4 with TRBJ1-6, with 8 middle bases fitting TRBD1. Sequenced: peripheral blood. The sequence derives from a man between 65 and 85 years old who had recovered from COVID-19. In nucleotide form, the sequence is TGTGCCAGCAGCCCTGGACAGGGAAGCAGTAATTCACCCCTCCACTTT. This gives the protein CASSPGQGSSNSPLHF.